These 8 T cell receptor beta chains came from one sample sequenced in a study of glioma-infiltrating T cells listed by TCRdb under 2016. The run used an Illumina MiSeq. TCR alpha and beta CDR3 regions were amplified with the iRepertoire nested amplicon-rescue multiplex PCR (arm-PCR) platform from RNA. TCRdb's own reprocessing of the public reads used fastp at Q25 and MiXCR and kept productive beta chains. CDR3 protein duplicates are merged, each entry listing the most common genes and DNA. The sample table contains about 190,000 distinct CDR3 sequences; only one count was recorded for over 25% of them. Of the sample, 20% falls within the top ten clones. The material sequenced was glioma tissue, nonneoplastic brain tissue, or PBMCs (not recorded which). These receptors all come from a human donor with low-grade glioma or glioblastoma, undergoing nonglioma brain surgery, or in good health (not recorded which).

The V and J genes are TRBV6-2 or TRBV6-3 and TRBJ2-2, with TRBD1 matching over 7 bases. Germline CDR1 MNHEY, CDR2 SVGEGT. J gave up 3 bases and V 11 bases, and 12 bases lay outside the gene matches. CDR3 length: 15 amino acids. DNA for the CDR3: TGTGCCTGCTTGGGACAGTCGCAATACACCGGGGAGCTGTTTTTT. Residues: CACLGQSQYTGELFF.

This clonotype has at least ten counts. The rearrangement links TRBV7-9 to TRBJ2-4, with D possibly being TRBD1 or TRBD2 (5 bases each). Germline CDR1 reads SEHNR; CDR2 reads FQNEAQ (reference sequence). Trimming cost V 2 bases and J 13 bases, with 24 bases left between them. The CDR3 runs 16 residues. This chain's CDR3 is CASSLRAWGPDHLQYF. CDR3 DNA: TGTGCCAGCAGCTTAAGGGCTTGGGGACCGGACCATTTACAGTACTTC.

As regards this clonotype: An end of the junction does not agree with germline; a read error may underlie this. In DNA, the CDR3 is TGTGCCAGTAGTATGTCGAAAACCGGGGAGCTGTTTTTT. It translates to CASSMSKTGELFF. The chain uses TRBV19 and TRBJ2-2; no firm D call. CDR3 length: 13 amino acids. Germline V gene lookup returns CDR1 LNHDA and CDR2 SQIVND (reference sequence).

This clonotype appeared once. The genes are TRBV6-1 and TRBJ2-7, with 11 bases that match TRBD1. V lost 6 bases and J lost 3; bases outside the gene matches: 7. The CDR3 is 15 residues long. CDR1 is MNHNS and CDR2 is SASEGT in the germline V gene. DNA of the CDR3: TGTGCCAGCAGGGGAAGGGACAGGGGGATCTACGAGCAGTACTTC. Encoded protein: CASRGRDRGIYEQYF.

There are a few counts of this clonotype. The genes are TRBV19 and TRBJ2-1; 9 bases agree with TRBD1. After removal of 4 bases from V and 6 bases from J, the junction contained 10 bases not matched to a gene. The V gene's germline CDR1 is LNHDA and CDR2 SQIVND (reference sequence). This CDR3 spans 16 amino acids. The CDR3 spells CASSRDGTGWINEQFF. The CDR3 coding sequence is TGTGCCAGTAGTAGAGACGGGACAGGGTGGATCAATGAGCAGTTCTTC. The full variable domain, rest sourced from reference TRBV19 and TRBJ2-1, is DGGITQSPKYLFRKEGQNVTLSCEQNLNHDAMYWYRQDPGQGLRLIYYSQIVNDFQKGDIAEGYSVSREKKESFPLTVTSAQKNPTAFYLCASSRDGTGWINEQFFGPGTRLTVL.

A single count supports this clonotype. This chain connects TRBV18 to TRBJ1-4, with 8 positions matching TRBD1. V shed 4 bases and J 5 bases; nucleotides not matched to a gene: 6. In germline, CDR1 is KGHSH, CDR2 LQKENI. The CDR3 runs to 15 residues. The CDR3 is CASSLGDRGNEKLFF. CDR3 DNA sequence: TGTGCCAGCTCACTGGGAGACAGGGGAAATGAAAAACTGTTTTTT.

About this clonotype itself: Germline is not matched at one junction end, which may reflect a read error. The genes are TRBV7-2 and TRBJ2-1; TRBD1 agrees at 7 bases. CDR1 is SGHTA, CDR2 FQGNSA, per germline. The CDR3 extends over 16 amino acids. CDR3 nucleotide sequence: TGCGCCAGCAGCCAAGAGGCGGTGACAGGGAACAATGAGCAGTTCTTC. It yields the protein CASSQEAVTGNNEQFF.

This clonotype came up many times. The rearrangement uses TRBV7-9 and TRBJ2-3; no clear D. The CDR3 sequence is 12 residues long. The V end lost 3 bases, the J end lost 6 bases, and 7 bases lay between the germline ends. Germline lookup yields CDR1 SEHNR and CDR2 FQNEAQ (reference sequence). The CDR3 spells CASSFSVDTQYF. The CDR3 bases are TGTGCCAGCAGCTTTAGTGTGGATACGCAGTATTTT.